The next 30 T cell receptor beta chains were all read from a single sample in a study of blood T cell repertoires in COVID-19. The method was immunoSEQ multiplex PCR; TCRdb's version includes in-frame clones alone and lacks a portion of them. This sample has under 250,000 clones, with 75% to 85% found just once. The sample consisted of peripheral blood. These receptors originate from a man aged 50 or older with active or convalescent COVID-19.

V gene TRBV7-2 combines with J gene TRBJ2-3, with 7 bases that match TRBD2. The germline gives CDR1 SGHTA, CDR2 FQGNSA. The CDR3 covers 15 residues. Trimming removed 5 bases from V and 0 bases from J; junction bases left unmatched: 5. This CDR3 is CASSLWGGSTDTQYF. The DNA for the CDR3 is TGTGCCAGCAGCCTCTGGGGAGGGAGCACAGATACGCAGTATTTT.

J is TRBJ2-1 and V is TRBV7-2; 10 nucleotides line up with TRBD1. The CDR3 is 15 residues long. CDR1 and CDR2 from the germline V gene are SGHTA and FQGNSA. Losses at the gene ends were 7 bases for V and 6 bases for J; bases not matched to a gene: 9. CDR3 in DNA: TGTGCCAGCACCACCCGGACAGGGGGTGGCAATGAGCAGTTCTTC. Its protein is CASTTRTGGGNEQFF.

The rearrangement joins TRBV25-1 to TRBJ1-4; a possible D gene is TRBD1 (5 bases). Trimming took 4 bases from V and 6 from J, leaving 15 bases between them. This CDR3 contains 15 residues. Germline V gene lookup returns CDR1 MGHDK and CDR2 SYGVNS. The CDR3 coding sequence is TGTGCCAGCAGTGCCCGGGCCAAAGGGGATGAAAAACTGTTTTTT. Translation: CASSARAKGDEKLFF.

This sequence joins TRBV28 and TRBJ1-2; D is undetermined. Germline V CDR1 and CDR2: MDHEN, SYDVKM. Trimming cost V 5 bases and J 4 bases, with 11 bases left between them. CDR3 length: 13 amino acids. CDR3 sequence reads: CASSQRGLYGYTF. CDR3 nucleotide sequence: TGTGCCAGCAGTCAGCGGGGTCTCTATGGCTACACCTTC.

CDR3: CASTTRQGVYEQYF. Here the CDR3 DNA reads TGTGCCAGCACCACCAGACAGGGTGTTTACGAGCAGTACTTC. This sequence joins TRBV28 and TRBJ2-7, with 7 bases lining up with TRBD1. Germline lookup yields CDR1 MDHEN and CDR2 SYDVKM. Trimming removed 7 bases from V and 4 bases from J; junction bases left unmatched: 10. This CDR3 region has 14 residues.

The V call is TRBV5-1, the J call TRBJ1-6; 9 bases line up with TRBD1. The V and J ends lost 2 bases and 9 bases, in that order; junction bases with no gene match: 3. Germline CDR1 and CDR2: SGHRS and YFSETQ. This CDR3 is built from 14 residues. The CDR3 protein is CASSFRTGASPLHF. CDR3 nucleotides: TGCGCCAGCAGCTTTAGGACAGGGGCTTCACCCCTCCACTTT. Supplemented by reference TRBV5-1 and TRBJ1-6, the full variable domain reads KAGVTQTPRYLIKTRGQQVTLSCSPISGHRSVSWYQQTPGQGLQFLFEYFSETQRNKGNFPGRFSGRQFSNSRSEMNVSTLELGDSALYLCASSFRTGASPLHFGNGTRLTVT.

CDR3 sequence: CASSSVTGPLYGYTF. CDR3 DNA: TGTGCCAGCAGCTCGGTGACAGGACCTCTCTATGGCTACACCTTC. The V gene is TRBV11-2, the J gene TRBJ1-2; a possible D gene is TRBD1 (6 bases). CDR1 is SGHAT, CDR2 FQNNGV, per germline. The CDR3 is made up of 15 amino acids. Between the trimmed V and J ends, which lost 4 bases and 4 bases, there was a span of 16 bases.

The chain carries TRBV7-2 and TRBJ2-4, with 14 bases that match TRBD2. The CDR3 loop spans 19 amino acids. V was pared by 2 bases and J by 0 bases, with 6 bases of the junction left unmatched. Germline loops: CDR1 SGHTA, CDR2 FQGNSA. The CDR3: CASSLPRLAGGGAKNIQYF. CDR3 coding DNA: TGTGCCAGCAGCTTACCCCGACTAGCGGGAGGGGGAGCCAAAAACATTCAGTACTTC.

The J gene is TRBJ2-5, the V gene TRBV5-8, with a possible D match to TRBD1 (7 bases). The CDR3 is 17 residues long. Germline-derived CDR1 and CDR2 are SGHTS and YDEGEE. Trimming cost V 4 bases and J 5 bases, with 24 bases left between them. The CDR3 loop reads CASSVYRGGLAPETQYF. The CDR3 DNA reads TGTGCCAGCAGCGTATACAGGGGAGGCCTAGCGCCCGAGACCCAGTACTTC.

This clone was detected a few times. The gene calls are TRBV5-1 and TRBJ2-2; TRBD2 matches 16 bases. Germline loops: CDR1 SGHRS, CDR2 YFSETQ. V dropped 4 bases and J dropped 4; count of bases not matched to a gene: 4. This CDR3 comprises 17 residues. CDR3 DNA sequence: TGCGCCAGCAGCCGGGGACTAGCGGGAGGGTTCACCGGGGAGCTGTTTTTT. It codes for CASSRGLAGGFTGELFF.

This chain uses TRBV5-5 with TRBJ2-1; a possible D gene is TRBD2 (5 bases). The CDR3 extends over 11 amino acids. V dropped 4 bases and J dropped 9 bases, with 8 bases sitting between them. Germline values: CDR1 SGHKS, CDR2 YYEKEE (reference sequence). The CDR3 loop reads CASSRSGEQFF. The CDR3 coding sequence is TGTGCCAGCAGCCGGAGCGGTGAGCAGTTCTTC.

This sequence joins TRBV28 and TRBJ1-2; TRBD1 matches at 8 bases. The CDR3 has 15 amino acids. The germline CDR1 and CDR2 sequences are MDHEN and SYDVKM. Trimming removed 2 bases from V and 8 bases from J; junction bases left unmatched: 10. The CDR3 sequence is CASSLPGQGGRGYTF. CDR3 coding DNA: TGTGCCAGCAGTTTACCCGGACAGGGCGGAAGGGGCTACACCTTC.

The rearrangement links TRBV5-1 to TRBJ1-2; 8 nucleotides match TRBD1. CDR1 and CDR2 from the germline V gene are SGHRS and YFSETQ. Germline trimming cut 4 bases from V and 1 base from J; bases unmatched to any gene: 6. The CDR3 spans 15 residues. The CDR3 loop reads CASSPGTGSNYGYTF. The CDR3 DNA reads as TGCGCCAGCAGCCCAGGGACAGGAAGTAACTATGGCTACACCTTC.

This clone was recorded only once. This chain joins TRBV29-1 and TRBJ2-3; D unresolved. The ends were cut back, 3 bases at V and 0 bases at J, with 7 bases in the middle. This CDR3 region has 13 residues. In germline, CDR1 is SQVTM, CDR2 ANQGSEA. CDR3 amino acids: CSVDVQSTDTQYF. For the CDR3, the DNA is TGCAGCGTTGATGTCCAAAGCACAGATACGCAGTATTTT.

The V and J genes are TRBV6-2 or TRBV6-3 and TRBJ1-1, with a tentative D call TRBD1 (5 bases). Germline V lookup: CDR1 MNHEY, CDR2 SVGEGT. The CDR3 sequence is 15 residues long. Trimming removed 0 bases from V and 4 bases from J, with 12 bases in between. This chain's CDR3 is CASSYSKGIATEAFF. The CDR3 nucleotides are TGTGCCAGCAGTTACTCAAAGGGGATAGCCACTGAAGCTTTCTTT.

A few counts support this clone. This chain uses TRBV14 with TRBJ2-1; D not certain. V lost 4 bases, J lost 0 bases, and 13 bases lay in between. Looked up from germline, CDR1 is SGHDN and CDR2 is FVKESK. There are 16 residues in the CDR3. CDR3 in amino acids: CASSLSSGSSYNEQFF. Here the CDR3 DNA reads TGTGCCAGCAGCCTTTCCTCGGGTAGCTCCTACAATGAGCAGTTCTTC. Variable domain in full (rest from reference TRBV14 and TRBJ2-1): EAGVTQFPSHSVIEKGQTVTLRCDPISGHDNLYWYRRVMGKEIKFLLHFVKESKQDESGMPNNRFLAERTGGTYSTLKVQPAELEDSGVYFCASSLSSGSSYNEQFFGPGTRLTVL.

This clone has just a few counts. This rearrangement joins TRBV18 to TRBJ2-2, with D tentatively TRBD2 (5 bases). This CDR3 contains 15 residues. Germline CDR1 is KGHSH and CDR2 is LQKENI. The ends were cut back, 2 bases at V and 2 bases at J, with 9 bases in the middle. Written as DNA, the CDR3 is TGTGCCAGCTCACCAAAGGACTTCAACACCGGGGAGCTGTTTTTT. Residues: CASSPKDFNTGELFF.

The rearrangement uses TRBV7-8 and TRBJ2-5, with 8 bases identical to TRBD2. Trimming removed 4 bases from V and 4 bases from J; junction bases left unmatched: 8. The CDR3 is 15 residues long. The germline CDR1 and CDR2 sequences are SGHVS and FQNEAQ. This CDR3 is CASSSGGGVVETQYF. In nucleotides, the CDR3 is TGTGCCAGCAGCTCCGGGGGGGGAGTAGTAGAGACCCAGTACTTC.

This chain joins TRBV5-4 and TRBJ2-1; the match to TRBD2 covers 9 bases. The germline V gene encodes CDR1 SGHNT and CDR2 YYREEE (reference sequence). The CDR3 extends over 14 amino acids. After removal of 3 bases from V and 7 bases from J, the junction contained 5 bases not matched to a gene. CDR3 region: CASSSWTSANEQFF. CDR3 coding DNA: TGTGCCAGCAGCTCCTGGACTAGCGCGAATGAGCAGTTCTTC.

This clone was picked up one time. This CDR3 reads CASSEWLAEADTQYF. For the CDR3, the DNA is TGTGCCAGCAGTGAATGGCTAGCGGAGGCAGATACGCAGTATTTT. V gene TRBV2 combines with J gene TRBJ2-3; 7 nucleotides agree with TRBD2. This CDR3 has 15 residues. CDR1 is SNHLY, CDR2 FYNNEI, per germline. V dropped 2 bases and J dropped 4; count of bases not matched to a gene: 6. Combining the CDR3 with reference TRBV2 and TRBJ2-3 gives the whole variable domain EPEVTQTPSHQVTQMGQEVILRCVPISNHLYFYWYRQILGQKVEFLVSFYNNEISEKSEIFDDQFSVERPDGSNFTLKIRSTKLEDSAMYFCASSEWLAEADTQYFGPGTRLTVL.

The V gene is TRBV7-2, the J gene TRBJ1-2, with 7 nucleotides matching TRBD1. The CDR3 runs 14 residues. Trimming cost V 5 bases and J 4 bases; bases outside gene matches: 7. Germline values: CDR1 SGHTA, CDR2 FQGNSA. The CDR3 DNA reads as TGTGCCAGCAGCCCACAGACAGGGTCCTATGGCTACACCTTC. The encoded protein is CASSPQTGSYGYTF.

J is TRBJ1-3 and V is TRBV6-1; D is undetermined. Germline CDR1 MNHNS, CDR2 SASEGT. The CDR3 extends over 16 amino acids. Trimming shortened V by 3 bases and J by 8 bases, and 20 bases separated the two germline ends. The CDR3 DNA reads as TGTGCCAGCAGTGAGCAGCCCACGCAGGCCGGTCACACCATATATTTT. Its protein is CASSEQPTQAGHTIYF.

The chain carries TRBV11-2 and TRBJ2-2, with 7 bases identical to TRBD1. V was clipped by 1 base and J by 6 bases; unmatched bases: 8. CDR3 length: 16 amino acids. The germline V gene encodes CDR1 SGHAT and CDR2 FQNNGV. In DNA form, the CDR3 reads TGTGCCAGCAGCTTAGGGGGGACAGCATATTCCGGGGAGCTGTTTTTT. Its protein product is CASSLGGTAYSGELFF.

The CDR3 DNA is TGTGCCAGCAGCCCACAACTAGGAGATATCCAGTACTTC. Protein product: CASSPQLGDIQYF. J is TRBJ2-5 and V is TRBV7-2, with D perhaps TRBD2 (5 bases). CDR1 and CDR2 (germline): SGHTA, FQGNSA. With 5 bases removed from V and 10 bases from J, the gap between germline ends came to 17 bases. This CDR3 is 13 amino acids long.

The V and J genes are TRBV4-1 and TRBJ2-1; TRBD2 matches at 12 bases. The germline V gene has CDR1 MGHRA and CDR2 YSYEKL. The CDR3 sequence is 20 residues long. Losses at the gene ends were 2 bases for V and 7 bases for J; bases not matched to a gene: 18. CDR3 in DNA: TGCGCCAGCAGCCAAAACTCTCTAGCGGGGGGGCCAAGGAAGTCAAATGAGCAGTTCTTC. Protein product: CASSQNSLAGGPRKSNEQFF.

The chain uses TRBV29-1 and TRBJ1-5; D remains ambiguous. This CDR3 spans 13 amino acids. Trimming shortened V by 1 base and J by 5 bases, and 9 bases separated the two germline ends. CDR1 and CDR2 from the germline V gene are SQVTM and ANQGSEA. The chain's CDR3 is CSVEGGDHQPQHF. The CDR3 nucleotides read TGCAGCGTTGAAGGAGGAGATCATCAGCCCCAGCATTTT.

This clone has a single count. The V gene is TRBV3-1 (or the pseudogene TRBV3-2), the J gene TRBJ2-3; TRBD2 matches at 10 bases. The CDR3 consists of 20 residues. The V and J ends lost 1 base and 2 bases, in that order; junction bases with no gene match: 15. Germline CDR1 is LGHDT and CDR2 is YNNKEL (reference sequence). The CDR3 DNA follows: TGTGCCAGCAGCCAAGGCCTCCGAAGCGGGAGGGGATGGGACACAGATACGCAGTATTTT. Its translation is CASSQGLRSGRGWDTDTQYF.

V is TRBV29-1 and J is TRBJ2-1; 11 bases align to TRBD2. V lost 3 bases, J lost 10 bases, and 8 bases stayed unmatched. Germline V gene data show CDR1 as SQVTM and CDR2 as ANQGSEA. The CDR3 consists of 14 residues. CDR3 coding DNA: TGCAGCGTTGACCTCGGACTAGCGGGTTGGGAGCAGTTCTTC. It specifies CSVDLGLAGWEQFF.

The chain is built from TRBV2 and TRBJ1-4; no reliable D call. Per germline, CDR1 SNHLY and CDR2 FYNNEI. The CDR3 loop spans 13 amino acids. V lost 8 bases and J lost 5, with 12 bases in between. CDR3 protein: CASAREENEKLFF. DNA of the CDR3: TGTGCCAGCGCTCGGGAAGAAAATGAAAAACTGTTTTTT.

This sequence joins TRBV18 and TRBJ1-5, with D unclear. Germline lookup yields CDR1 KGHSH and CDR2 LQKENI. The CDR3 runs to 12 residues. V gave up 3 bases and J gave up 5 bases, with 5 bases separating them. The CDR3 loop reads CASSPADQPQHF. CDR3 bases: TGTGCCAGCTCACCGGCCGATCAGCCCCAGCATTTT.